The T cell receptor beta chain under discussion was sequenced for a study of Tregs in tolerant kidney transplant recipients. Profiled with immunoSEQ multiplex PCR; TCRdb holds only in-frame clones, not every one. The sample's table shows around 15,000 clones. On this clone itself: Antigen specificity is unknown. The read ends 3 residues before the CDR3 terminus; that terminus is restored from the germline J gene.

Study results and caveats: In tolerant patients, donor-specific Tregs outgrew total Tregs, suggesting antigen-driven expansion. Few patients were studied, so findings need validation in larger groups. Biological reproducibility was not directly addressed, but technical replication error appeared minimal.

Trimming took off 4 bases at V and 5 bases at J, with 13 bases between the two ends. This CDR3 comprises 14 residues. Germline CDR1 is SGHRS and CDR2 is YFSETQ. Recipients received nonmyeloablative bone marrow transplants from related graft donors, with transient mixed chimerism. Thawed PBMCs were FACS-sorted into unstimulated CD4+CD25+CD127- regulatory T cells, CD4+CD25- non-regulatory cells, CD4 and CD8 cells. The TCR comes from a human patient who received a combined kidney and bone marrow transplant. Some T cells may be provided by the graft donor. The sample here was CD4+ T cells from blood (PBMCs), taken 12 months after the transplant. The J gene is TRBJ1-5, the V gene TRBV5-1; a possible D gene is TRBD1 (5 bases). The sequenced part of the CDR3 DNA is TGCGCCAGCAGCCCTGACAGTGGGGATCAGCCC. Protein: CASSPDSGDQP. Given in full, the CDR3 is CASSPDSGDQPQHF.